These 7 T cell receptor beta chains share one sample of origin, sequenced in a study of T cell changes during pregnancy in multiple sclerosis. Libraries were prepared by immunoSEQ multiplex PCR; TCRdb keeps only in-frame clonotypes and omits some of them. This sample carries approximately 13,000 clones, over 90% of them seen once, and the ten largest clones take 2.8%. This sample comprised peripheral blood, obtained in the second trimester of pregnancy. Receptor source: a female donor in good health, enrolled as a control in a pregnancy study.

CDR3 protein: CAWRSRGGPLGSGYTF. CDR3 sequence (DNA): TGTGCCTGGAGGTCCCGGGGGGGACCACTCGGTAGCGGCTACACCTTC. J is TRBJ1-2 and V is TRBV30; D possibly corresponds to TRBD1 (5 bases). The CDR3 is 16 amino acids. The germline gives CDR1 GTSNPN, CDR2 SVGIG (reference sequence). V lost 3 bases to trimming and J lost 8 bases, with 25 bases between them.

This sequence joins TRBV7-6 and TRBJ2-1, with a weak D call TRBD1 (6 bases). V lost 4 bases and J 9 bases, leaving 13 bases between the germline ends. CDR1 and CDR2 (germline): SGHVS, FNYEAQ. This CDR3 spans 13 amino acids. The CDR3 DNA sequence: TGTGCCAGCAGCTCCTACAGGGACACTGAGCAGTTCTTC. It translates to CASSSYRDTEQFF.

The CDR3 DNA is TGTGCCAGCAGTCCGTTATATGGGGGGGTTAGGAAAGCGAACTATGGCTACACCTTC. This sequence encodes CASSPLYGGVRKANYGYTF. J is TRBJ1-2 and V is TRBV27; TRBD1 might be the D (5 bases). Germline V gene sequence: CDR1 MNHEY, CDR2 SMNVEV (reference sequence). V was shortened by 5 bases and J by 2 bases, with 27 bases between the two germline ends. The CDR3 has 19 amino acids.

This clone was observed a single time. The chain carries TRBV2 and TRBJ1-2; maybe TRBD1 (5 bases). This CDR3 contains 15 residues. Germline CDR1 reads SNHLY; CDR2 reads FYNNEI. Trimming cost V 5 bases and J 4 bases, with 17 bases left between them. The CDR3 region is CASSLQKGRLYGYTF. In nucleotides, the CDR3 is TGTGCCAGCAGTCTCCAAAAGGGGCGGCTCTATGGCTACACCTTC.

V usage is TRBV9 and J usage is TRBJ2-5; 14 bases match TRBD2. J lost 2 bases, V lost 4 bases, and 7 bases had no gene match. This CDR3 region has 17 residues. Looked up from germline, CDR1 is SGDLS and CDR2 is YYNGEE. The CDR3 DNA reads as TGTGCCAGCAGCCCAGGTGGGACTAGCGGGGGTCAAGAGACCCAGTACTTC. It yields the protein CASSPGGTSGGQETQYF.

This chain links TRBV13 with TRBJ1-2, with D possibly matching TRBD1 (6 bases). Trimming stripped 5 bases from V and 11 bases from J, with 12 bases between. Germline V CDR1 and CDR2: PRHDT, FYEKMQ (reference sequence). The CDR3 covers 11 residues. CDR3: CASSLRQEYTF. CDR3 coding DNA: TGTGCCAGCAGCCTCCGACAGGAATACACCTTC.

The chain uses TRBV14 and TRBJ1-1, with 10 bases that match TRBD1. The CDR3 is made up of 18 amino acids. V was pared by 0 bases and J by 2 bases, with 9 bases of the junction left unmatched. Germline V gene sequence: CDR1 SGHDN, CDR2 FVKESK. The CDR3 reads CASSQDLEGQGKNTEAFF. Here the CDR3 DNA reads TGTGCCAGCAGCCAAGATCTCGAGGGACAGGGGAAAAACACTGAAGCTTTCTTT.